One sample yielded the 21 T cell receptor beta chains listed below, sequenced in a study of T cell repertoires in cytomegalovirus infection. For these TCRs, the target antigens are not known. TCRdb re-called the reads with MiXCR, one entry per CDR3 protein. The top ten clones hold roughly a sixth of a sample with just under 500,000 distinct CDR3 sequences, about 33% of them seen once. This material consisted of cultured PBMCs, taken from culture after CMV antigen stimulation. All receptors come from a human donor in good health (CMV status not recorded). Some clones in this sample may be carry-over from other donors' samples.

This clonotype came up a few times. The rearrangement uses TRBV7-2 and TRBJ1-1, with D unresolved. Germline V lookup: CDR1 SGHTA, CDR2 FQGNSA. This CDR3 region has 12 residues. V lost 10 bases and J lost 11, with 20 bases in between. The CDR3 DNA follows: TGTGCCAACGACCGGAGTGACTTACCGGCTTTCTTT. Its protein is CANDRSDLPAFF.

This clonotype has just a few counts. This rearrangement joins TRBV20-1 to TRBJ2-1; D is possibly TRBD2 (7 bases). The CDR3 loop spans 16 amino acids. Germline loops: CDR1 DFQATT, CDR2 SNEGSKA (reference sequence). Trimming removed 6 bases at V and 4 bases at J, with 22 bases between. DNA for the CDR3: TGCAGTGCGTTACCGGTCCGGGGGGCAGATTACAATGAGCAGTTCTTC. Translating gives CSALPVRGADYNEQFF.

The chain's CDR3 is CSVGGRQGGSTDTQYF. CDR3 DNA: TGCAGCGTTGGGGGACGACAGGGAGGGAGCACAGATACGCAGTATTTT. The chain combines TRBV29-1 with TRBJ2-3; D possibly matches TRBD1 or TRBD2 (7 bases each). The CDR3 totals 16 residues. Per germline, CDR1 SQVTM and CDR2 ANQGSEA. V lost 4 bases and J 0 bases, leaving 17 bases between the germline ends.

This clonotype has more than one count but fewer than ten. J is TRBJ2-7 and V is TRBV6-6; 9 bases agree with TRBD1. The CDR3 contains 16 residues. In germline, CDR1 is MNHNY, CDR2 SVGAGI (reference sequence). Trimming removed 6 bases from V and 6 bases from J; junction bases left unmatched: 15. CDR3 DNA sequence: TGTGCCAGCAGACCGACCGGGACAGGGACTGGATTCGAGCAGTACTTC. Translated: CASRPTGTGTGFEQYF.

The DNA of the CDR3 is TGTGCCAGCATCCCCCATCATGGGAGCGGGAGTTGGGGTGAGCAGTTCTTC. Encoded protein: CASIPHHGSGSWGEQFF. The rearrangement links TRBV6-2 or TRBV6-3 to TRBJ2-1, with TRBD2 matching 8 bases. Trimming cost V 7 bases and J 9 bases; bases outside gene matches: 20. This CDR3 comprises 17 residues. Germline CDR1 is MNHEY and CDR2 is SVGEGT.

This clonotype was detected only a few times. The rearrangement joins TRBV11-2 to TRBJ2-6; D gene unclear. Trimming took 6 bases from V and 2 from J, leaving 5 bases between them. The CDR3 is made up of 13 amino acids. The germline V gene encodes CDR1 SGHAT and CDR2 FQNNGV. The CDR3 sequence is CASRFTGANVLTF. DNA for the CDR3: TGTGCCAGCAGATTTACTGGGGCCAACGTCCTGACTTTC.

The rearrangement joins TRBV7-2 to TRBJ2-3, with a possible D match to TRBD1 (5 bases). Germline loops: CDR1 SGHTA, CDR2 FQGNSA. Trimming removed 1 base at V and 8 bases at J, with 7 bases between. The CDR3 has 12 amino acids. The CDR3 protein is CASSLVGATQYF. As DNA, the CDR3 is TGTGCCAGCAGCTTAGTTGGGGCTACGCAGTATTTT.

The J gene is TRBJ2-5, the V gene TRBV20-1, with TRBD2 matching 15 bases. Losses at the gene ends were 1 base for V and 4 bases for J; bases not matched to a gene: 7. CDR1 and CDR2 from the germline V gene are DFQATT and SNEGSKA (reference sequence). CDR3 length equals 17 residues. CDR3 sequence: CSARGRTSGRARETQYF. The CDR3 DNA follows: TGCAGTGCTAGAGGTCGGACTAGCGGGAGGGCCCGAGAGACCCAGTACTTC.

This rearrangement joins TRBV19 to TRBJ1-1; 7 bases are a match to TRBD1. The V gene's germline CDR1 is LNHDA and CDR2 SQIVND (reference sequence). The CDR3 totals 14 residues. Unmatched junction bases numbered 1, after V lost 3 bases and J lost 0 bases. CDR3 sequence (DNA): TGTGCCAGTAGTATCGGGACAGTGAACACTGAAGCTTTCTTT. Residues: CASSIGTVNTEAFF.

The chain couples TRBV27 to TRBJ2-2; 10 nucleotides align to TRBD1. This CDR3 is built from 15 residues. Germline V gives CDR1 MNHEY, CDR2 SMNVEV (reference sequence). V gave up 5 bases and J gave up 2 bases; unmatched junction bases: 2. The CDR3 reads CASSRQGANTGELFF. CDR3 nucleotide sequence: TGTGCCAGCAGTCGACAGGGGGCAAACACCGGGGAGCTGTTTTTT.

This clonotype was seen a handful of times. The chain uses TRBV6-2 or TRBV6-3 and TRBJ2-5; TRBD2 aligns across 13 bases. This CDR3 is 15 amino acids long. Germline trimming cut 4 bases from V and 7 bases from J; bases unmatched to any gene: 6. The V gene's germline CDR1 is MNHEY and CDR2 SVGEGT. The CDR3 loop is CASSSWTSGSGTQYF. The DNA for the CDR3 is TGTGCCAGCAGTTCCTGGACTAGCGGGAGCGGGACCCAGTACTTC.

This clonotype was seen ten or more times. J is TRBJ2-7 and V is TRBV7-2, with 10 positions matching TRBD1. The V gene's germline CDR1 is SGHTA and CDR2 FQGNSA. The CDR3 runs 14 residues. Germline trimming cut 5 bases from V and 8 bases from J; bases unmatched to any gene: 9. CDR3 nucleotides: TGTGCCAGCAGCCGGGACAGGGGCCTGGAAAAGCAGTACTTC. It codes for CASSRDRGLEKQYF. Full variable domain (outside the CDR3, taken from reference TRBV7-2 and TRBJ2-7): GAGVSQSPSNKVTEKGKDVELRCDPISGHTALYWYRQSLGQGLEFLIYFQGNSAPDKSGLPSDRFSAERTGGSVSTLTIQRTQQEDSAVYLCASSRDRGLEKQYFGPGTRLTVT.

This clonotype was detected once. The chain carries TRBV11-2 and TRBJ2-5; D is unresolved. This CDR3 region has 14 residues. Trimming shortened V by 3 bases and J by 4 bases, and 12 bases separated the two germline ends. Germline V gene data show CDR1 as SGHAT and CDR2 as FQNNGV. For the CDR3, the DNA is TGTGCCAGCAGCTTTCAAGGCTGGGGAGAGACCCAGTACTTC. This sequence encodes CASSFQGWGETQYF.

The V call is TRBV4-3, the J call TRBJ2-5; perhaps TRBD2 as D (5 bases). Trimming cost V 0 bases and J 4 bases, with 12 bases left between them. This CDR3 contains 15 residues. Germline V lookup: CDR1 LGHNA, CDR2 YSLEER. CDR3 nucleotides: TGCGCCAGCAGCCAAGATGGAGCGGAAGGAGAGACCCAGTACTTC. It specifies CASSQDGAEGETQYF.

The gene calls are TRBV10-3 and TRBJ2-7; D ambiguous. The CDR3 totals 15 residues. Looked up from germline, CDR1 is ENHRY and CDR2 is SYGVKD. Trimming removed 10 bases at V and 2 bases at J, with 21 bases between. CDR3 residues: CAKGSPRTQTYEQYF. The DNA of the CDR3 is TGTGCCAAAGGATCCCCGAGGACGCAGACCTACGAGCAGTACTTC.

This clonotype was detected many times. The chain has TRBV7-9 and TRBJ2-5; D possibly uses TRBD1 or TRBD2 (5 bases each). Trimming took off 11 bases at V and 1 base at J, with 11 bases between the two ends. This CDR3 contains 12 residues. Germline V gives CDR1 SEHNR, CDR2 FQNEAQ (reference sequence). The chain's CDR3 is CASGRSQETQYF. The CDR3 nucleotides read TGTGCCTCGGGGCGTTCCCAAGAGACCCAGTACTTC.

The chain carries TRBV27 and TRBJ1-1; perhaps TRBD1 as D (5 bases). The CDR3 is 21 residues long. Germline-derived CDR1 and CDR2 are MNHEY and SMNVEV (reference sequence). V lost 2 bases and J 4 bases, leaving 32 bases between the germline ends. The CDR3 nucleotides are TGTGCCAGCAGTTTACGGGTCGTATTGGGAGGGGCCAACCCGAGAGTCACTGAAGCTTTCTTT. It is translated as CASSLRVVLGGANPRVTEAFF.

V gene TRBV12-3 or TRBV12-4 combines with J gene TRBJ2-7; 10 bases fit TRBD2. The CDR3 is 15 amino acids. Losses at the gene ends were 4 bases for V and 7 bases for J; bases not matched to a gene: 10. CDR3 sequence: CASSSGLAEAGEQYF. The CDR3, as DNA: TGTGCCAGCAGTTCCGGACTAGCGGAGGCGGGTGAGCAGTACTTC.

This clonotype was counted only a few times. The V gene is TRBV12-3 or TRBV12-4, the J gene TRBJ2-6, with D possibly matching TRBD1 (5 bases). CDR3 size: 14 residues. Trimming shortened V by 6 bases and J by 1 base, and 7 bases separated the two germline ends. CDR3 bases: TGTGCCAGCAGGGACAATTCTGGGGCCAACGTCCTGACTTTC. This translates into CASRDNSGANVLTF.

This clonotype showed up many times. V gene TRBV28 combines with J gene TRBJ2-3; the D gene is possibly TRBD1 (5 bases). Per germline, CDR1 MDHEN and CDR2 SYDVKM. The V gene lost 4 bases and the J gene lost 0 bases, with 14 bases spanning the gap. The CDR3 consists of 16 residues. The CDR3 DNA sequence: TGTGCCAGCAGTTGGGCCATGGACACTAGCACAGATACGCAGTATTTT. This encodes CASSWAMDTSTDTQYF.

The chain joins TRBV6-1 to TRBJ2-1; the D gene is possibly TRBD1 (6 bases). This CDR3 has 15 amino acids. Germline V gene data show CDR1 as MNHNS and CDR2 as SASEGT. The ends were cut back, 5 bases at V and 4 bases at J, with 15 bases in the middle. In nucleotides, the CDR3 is TGTGCCAGCAGTTTCCTCTTGGGGGCTTACAATGAGCAGTTCTTC. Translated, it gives CASSFLLGAYNEQFF.